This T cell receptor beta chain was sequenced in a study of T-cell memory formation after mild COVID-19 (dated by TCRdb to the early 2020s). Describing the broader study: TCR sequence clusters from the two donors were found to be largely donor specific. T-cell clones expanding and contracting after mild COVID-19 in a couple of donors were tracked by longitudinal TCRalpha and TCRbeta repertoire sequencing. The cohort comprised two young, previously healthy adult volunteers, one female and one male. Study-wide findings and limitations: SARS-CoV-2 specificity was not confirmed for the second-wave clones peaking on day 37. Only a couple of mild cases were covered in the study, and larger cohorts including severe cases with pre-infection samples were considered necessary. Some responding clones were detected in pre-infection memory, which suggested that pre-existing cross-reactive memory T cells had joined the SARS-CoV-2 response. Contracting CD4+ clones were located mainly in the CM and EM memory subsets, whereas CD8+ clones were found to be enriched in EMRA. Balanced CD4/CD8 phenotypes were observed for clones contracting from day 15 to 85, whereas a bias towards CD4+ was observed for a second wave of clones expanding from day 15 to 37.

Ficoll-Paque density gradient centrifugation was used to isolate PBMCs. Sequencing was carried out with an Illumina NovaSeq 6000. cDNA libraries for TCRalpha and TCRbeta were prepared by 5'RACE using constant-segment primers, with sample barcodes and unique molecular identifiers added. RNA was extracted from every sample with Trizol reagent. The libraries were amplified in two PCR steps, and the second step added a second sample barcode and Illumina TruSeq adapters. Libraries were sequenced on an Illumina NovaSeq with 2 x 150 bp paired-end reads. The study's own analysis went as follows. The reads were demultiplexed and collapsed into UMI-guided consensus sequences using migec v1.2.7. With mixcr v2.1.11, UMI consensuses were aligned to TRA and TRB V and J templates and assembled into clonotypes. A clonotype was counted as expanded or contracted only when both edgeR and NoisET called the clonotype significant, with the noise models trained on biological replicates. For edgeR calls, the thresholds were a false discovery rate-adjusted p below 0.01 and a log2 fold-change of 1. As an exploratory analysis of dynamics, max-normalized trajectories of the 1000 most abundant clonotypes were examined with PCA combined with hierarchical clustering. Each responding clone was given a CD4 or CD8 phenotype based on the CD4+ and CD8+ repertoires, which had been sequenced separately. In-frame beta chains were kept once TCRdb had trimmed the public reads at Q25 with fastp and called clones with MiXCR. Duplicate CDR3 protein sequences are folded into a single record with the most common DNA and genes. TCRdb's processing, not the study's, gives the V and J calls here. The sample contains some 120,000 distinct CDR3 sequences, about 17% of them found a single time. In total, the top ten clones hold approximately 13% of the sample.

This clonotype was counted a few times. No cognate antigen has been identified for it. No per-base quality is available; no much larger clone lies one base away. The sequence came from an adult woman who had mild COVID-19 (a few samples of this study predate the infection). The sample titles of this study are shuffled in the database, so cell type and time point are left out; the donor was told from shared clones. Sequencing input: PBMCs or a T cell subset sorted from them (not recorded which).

The encoded CDR3 is CSARDEGKNIQYF. The DNA reads TGCAGTGCTAGAGATGAGGGGAAAAACATTCAGTACTTC. This chain is built from TRBV20-1 and TRBJ2-4; the D gene may be TRBD1 or TRBD2, since each aligns over 5 bases. From its cysteine to its phenylalanine, the CDR3 spans 13 amino acids. Just the 39-base CDR3 DNA is kept, in frame starting at base 1. Between the V and J ends, shortened by 0 bases and 4 bases respectively, the junction contains 7 bases. The CDR1 and CDR2 encoded by the germline V gene (reference sequence) are DFQATT and SNEGSKA.